The 24 T cell receptor beta chains given below trace back to one sample, sequenced in a study of cytomegalovirus exposure and HLA in healthy donors. 60 Vbeta and 13 Jbeta primers were used in PCR. Data came from immunoSEQ multiplex PCR; TCRdb stores just in-frame clones and leaves some out. The sample records under 110,000 clones, about 85% being singletons. The sample was PBMCs. The receptor source for this set is a young man in good health and CMV-seronegative.

This clone was detected only once. This chain joins TRBV4-2 and TRBJ2-2; D uncertain. Trimming removed 0 bases from V and 4 bases from J, with 6 bases in between. The germline V gene encodes CDR1 LGHNA and CDR2 YNFKEQ. CDR3 length: 14 amino acids. CDR3 region: CASSQDLVTGELFF. Written as DNA, the CDR3 is TGTGCCAGCAGCCAAGATCTAGTCACCGGGGAGCTGTTTTTT.

The V gene is TRBV5-1, the J gene TRBJ2-5; the D is unclear. V dropped 0 bases and J dropped 5 bases, with 8 bases sitting between them. Germline-derived CDR1 and CDR2 are SGHRS and YFSETQ. The CDR3 spans 13 residues. CDR3 sequence (DNA): TGCGCCAGCAGCTTGGGCGCCGGGGAGACCCAGTACTTC. Its protein product is CASSLGAGETQYF.

The chain links TRBV11-2 to TRBJ2-7; D may be TRBD1 (6 bases). Germline-derived CDR1 and CDR2 are SGHAT and FQNNGV. This CDR3 is built from 14 residues. Trimming took off 1 base at V and 0 bases at J, with 7 bases between the two ends. The CDR3 loop reads CASSLGQVSYEQYF. The CDR3 region has the DNA TGTGCCAGCAGCTTAGGACAGGTCTCCTACGAGCAGTACTTC.

The chain is built from TRBV5-1 and TRBJ2-1; 7 positions agree with TRBD1. CDR1 is SGHRS and CDR2 is YFSETQ in the germline V gene. After removal of 4 bases from V and 2 bases from J, the junction contained 6 bases not matched to a gene. The CDR3 runs 15 residues. The CDR3 sequence: CASSPTGTAYNEQFF. CDR3 DNA sequence: TGCGCCAGCAGCCCAACCGGGACAGCCTACAATGAGCAGTTCTTC.

The rearrangement links TRBV19 to TRBJ2-7; TRBD1 matches at 7 bases. V shed 9 bases, J shed 4 bases, and the junction held 9 bases outside the gene matches. CDR3 length: 13 amino acids. Germline assignment: CDR1 LNHDA and CDR2 SQIVND (reference sequence). CDR3 DNA sequence: TGTGCCAGCAGGGACAGATCCACTTACGAGCAGTACTTC. It yields the protein CASRDRSTYEQYF.

CDR3 residues: CAWSRQTSTDTQYF. The CDR3 DNA reads TGTGCCTGGAGTAGACAGACTAGCACAGATACGCAGTATTTT. V usage is TRBV30 and J usage is TRBJ2-3, with a weak D call TRBD1 (5 bases). The CDR3 is 14 amino acids. In germline, CDR1 is GTSNPN, CDR2 SVGIG (reference sequence). V shed 2 bases and J shed 0 bases, with 9 bases lying between them.

This clone was recorded a few times. The chain recombines TRBV6-5 with TRBJ1-1; D call uncertain. Trimming took off 2 bases at V and 0 bases at J, with 4 bases between the two ends. The CDR3 runs to 13 residues. Germline lookup yields CDR1 MNHEY and CDR2 SVGAGI. The CDR3 nucleotides read TGTGCCAGCAGTTACGACATGAACACTGAAGCTTTCTTT. The encoded protein is CASSYDMNTEAFF.

The CDR3: CASSLAGPLALTLYEQYF. CDR3 coding DNA: TGTGCCAGCAGCCTCGCGGGACCTTTAGCGCTTACCTTATACGAGCAGTACTTC. The genes are TRBV14 and TRBJ2-7; D may be TRBD2 (6 bases). V was pared by 4 bases and J by 4 bases, with 26 bases between. CDR3 length equals 18 residues. CDR1 and CDR2 (germline): SGHDN, FVKESK.

The chain joins TRBV6-5 to TRBJ2-7, with TRBD2 as a possible D gene (5 bases). Germline V lookup: CDR1 MNHEY, CDR2 SVGAGI. V was shortened by 5 bases and J by 7 bases, with 18 bases between the two germline ends. This CDR3 is built from 14 residues. The CDR3 sequence: CASSRSRAPGEQYF. CDR3 nucleotide sequence: TGTGCCAGCAGTAGGAGCCGGGCCCCGGGGGAGCAGTACTTC.

This clone was observed a single time. The chain recombines TRBV6-5 with TRBJ1-2, with D tentatively TRBD1 (6 bases). The CDR3 spans 14 residues. The ends were cut back, 6 bases at V and 8 bases at J, with 19 bases in the middle. Germline V gene lookup returns CDR1 MNHEY and CDR2 SVGAGI. CDR3 sequence reads: CASSQIVGASGYTF. The CDR3 DNA reads TGTGCCAGCAGCCAGATTGTGGGGGCTAGCGGCTACACCTTC.

The genes are TRBV11-2 and TRBJ1-1, with a weak D call TRBD1 (5 bases). V dropped 5 bases and J dropped 1 base, with 14 bases sitting between them. Germline-derived CDR1 and CDR2 are SGHAT and FQNNGV. This CDR3 has 15 amino acids. The CDR3 DNA is TGTGCCAGCAGCCCTCGATGGGGCCGGAACACTGAAGCTTTCTTT. This translates into CASSPRWGRNTEAFF.

The chain employs TRBV10-3 and TRBJ1-1; TRBD1 matches at 7 bases. Germline trimming cut 6 bases from V and 0 bases from J; bases unmatched to any gene: 10. This CDR3 has 16 amino acids. Germline V CDR1 and CDR2: ENHRY, SYGVKD. The CDR3 DNA follows: TGTGCCATCAGAAATGCGGGACAGACTATGAACACTGAAGCTTTCTTT. It encodes CAIRNAGQTMNTEAFF.

V gene TRBV5-4 combines with J gene TRBJ2-3; 10 nucleotides match TRBD1. Germline CDR1 SGHNT, CDR2 YYREEE (reference sequence). This CDR3 is built from 16 residues. The V segment lost 0 bases and the J segment 6 bases; nucleotides outside the gene matches: 7. DNA of the CDR3: TGTGCCAGCAGCTTGGCTTGGACAGGGGGTATGGATACGCAGTATTTT. This encodes CASSLAWTGGMDTQYF.

The V call is TRBV10-3, the J call TRBJ2-7; 11 bases align to TRBD1. V lost 6 bases to trimming and J lost 4 bases; unmatched junction nucleotides: 5. The CDR3 extends over 14 amino acids. Germline-derived CDR1 and CDR2 are ENHRY and SYGVKD. The CDR3 is CAIRGDRGGYEQYF. The CDR3 nucleotides are TGTGCCATCAGGGGGGACAGGGGGGGGTACGAGCAGTACTTC.

A few counts support this clone. The V and J genes are TRBV10-1 and TRBJ2-3, with a tentative D call TRBD2 (5 bases). This CDR3 region has 18 residues. With 0 bases removed from V and 5 bases from J, the gap between germline ends came to 21 bases. The germline CDR1 and CDR2 sequences are WNHNN and SYGVQD (reference sequence). This CDR3 is CASSESRRAEPGKDTQYF. In nucleotides, the CDR3 is TGCGCCAGCAGTGAGTCGAGACGGGCAGAACCGGGAAAAGATACGCAGTATTTT.

The chain joins TRBV7-9 to TRBJ2-5; 7 nucleotides line up with TRBD1. The CDR3 is made up of 15 amino acids. The germline V gene has CDR1 SEHNR and CDR2 FQNEAQ (reference sequence). J lost 9 bases, V lost 0 bases, and 10 bases had no gene match. CDR3 region: CASSLAEAHRGPQYF. As DNA, the CDR3 is TGTGCCAGCAGCTTAGCGGAGGCCCACAGGGGTCCCCAGTACTTC.

The chain recombines TRBV7-2 with TRBJ1-5; 10 bases map to TRBD1. CDR1 is SGHTA, CDR2 FQGNSA, per germline. V lost 5 bases and J lost 9; bases outside the gene matches: 7. The CDR3 is 14 residues long. The CDR3 sequence: CASSRGTGAGPQHF. As DNA, the CDR3 is TGTGCCAGCAGCCGTGGGACAGGGGCTGGGCCCCAGCATTTT.

The J gene is TRBJ2-7, the V gene TRBV4-2; perhaps TRBD2 as D (5 bases). The ends were cut back, 0 bases at V and 3 bases at J, with 9 bases in the middle. CDR3 length: 14 amino acids. Germline CDR1 is LGHNA and CDR2 is YNFKEQ. In nucleotides, the CDR3 is TGTGCCAGCAGCCAAGATGGAGGTAACTACGAGCAGTACTTC. Its protein is CASSQDGGNYEQYF.

The chain carries TRBV19 and TRBJ2-6; D is unclear. The germline V gene encodes CDR1 LNHDA and CDR2 SQIVND (reference sequence). This CDR3 is built from 16 residues. The V and J ends lost 5 bases and 0 bases respectively, with 11 bases between them. The CDR3 nucleotides are TGTGCCAGTAGTCCCCCAGGCTTCTCTGGGGCCAACGTCCTGACTTTC. Its protein product is CASSPPGFSGANVLTF.

V usage is TRBV5-6 and J usage is TRBJ2-7; a weak D match, TRBD2 (5 bases). Deletions cut 0 bases from V and 5 bases from J, with 12 bases between. This CDR3 has 14 amino acids. CDR1 SGHDT and CDR2 YYEEEE come from the germline V gene. As DNA, the CDR3 is TGTGCCAGCAGCTTGGGGGAGACCTACCACGAGCAGTACTTC. It is translated as CASSLGETYHEQYF.

The genes are TRBV19 and TRBJ1-2, with D possibly TRBD1 on 5 matching bases. Deletions cut 7 bases from V and 6 bases from J, with 18 bases between. The CDR3 runs 14 residues. The V gene's germline CDR1 is LNHDA and CDR2 SQIVND (reference sequence). The CDR3 DNA reads TGTGCCAGTACCCCCGGAGGGGAGAGGGATGGCTACACCTTC. Its protein is CASTPGGERDGYTF.

This sequence joins TRBV5-1 and TRBJ2-5, with 7 bases aligning to TRBD1. The ends lost 4 bases at V and 4 bases at J; junction bases unmatched: 7. Per the germline V gene, CDR1 is SGHRS and CDR2 is YFSETQ. This CDR3 spans 14 amino acids. CDR3 amino acids: CASSGDRVGETQYF. The CDR3 nucleotides read TGCGCCAGCAGCGGCGACAGGGTCGGAGAGACCCAGTACTTC.

The chain couples TRBV7-3 to TRBJ2-2, with 8 bases lining up with TRBD1. From germline, CDR1 is SGHTA and CDR2 FQGTGA. Germline trimming cut 2 bases from V and 2 bases from J; bases unmatched to any gene: 1. The CDR3 runs to 15 residues. The CDR3 DNA reads as TGTGCCAGCAGCTTAGGACAGGGAAACACCGGGGAGCTGTTTTTT. Translation: CASSLGQGNTGELFF.

The chain is built from TRBV15 and TRBJ2-5; the D is unclear. In germline, CDR1 is LNHNV, CDR2 YYDKDF (reference sequence). The CDR3 runs to 14 residues. Between the trimmed V and J ends, which lost 0 bases and 3 bases, there was a span of 8 bases. In DNA, the CDR3 is TGTGCCACCAGCAGAGATTGGGCAGAAGAGACCCAGTACTTC. The encoded protein is CATSRDWAEETQYF.